The next 29 T cell receptor beta chains were all read from a single sample in a study of T cell repertoires in cytomegalovirus infection. Antigens of these TCRs are unknown. TCRdb re-called the reads through MiXCR, storing one row per CDR3 protein. The table includes hundreds of thousands of distinct CDR3 sequences, 31% detected once. The sequences come from cultured CD8+ T cells from PBMCs, collected from culture after CMV antigen stimulation. These receptor sequences come from a human donor in good health (CMV status not recorded). Some clones in this sample may be carry-over from other donors' samples.

This clonotype was detected only a few times. This rearrangement joins TRBV6-5 to TRBJ2-2, with D possibly called TRBD1 or TRBD2 (5 bases each). CDR1 is MNHEY and CDR2 is SVGAGI in the germline V gene. The CDR3 is 16 amino acids. The V end lost 6 bases, the J end lost 3 bases, and 17 bases lay between the germline ends. The CDR3: CASSPWGIPDTGELFF. The DNA for the CDR3 is TGTGCCAGCAGCCCATGGGGGATCCCGGACACCGGGGAGCTGTTTTTT.

As concerns this clonotype: One end of the junction does not line up with germline, which may come from a read error. This chain links TRBV24-1 with TRBJ2-1; 11 bases are a match to TRBD2. CDR3 length equals 15 residues. From germline, CDR1 is KGHDR and CDR2 SFDVKD. Here the CDR3 reads CVTSDFVAGGFEQFF. CDR3 coding DNA: TGTGTCACCAGTGATTTTGTAGCGGGGGGGTTTGAGCAGTTCTTC.

This clonotype was detected only a few times. This rearrangement joins TRBV6-2 or TRBV6-3 to TRBJ2-5, with D possibly being TRBD2 (5 bases). Trimming removed 10 bases from V and 0 bases from J, with 18 bases in between. The CDR3 spans 15 residues. Germline values: CDR1 MNHEY, CDR2 SVGEGT. The CDR3 DNA reads TGTGCCACCAGAGACGGGGTAGAATACCAAGAGACCCAGTACTTC. This codes for CATRDGVEYQETQYF.

At least ten counts were recorded for this clonotype. V usage is TRBV7-9 and J usage is TRBJ2-2; 7 bases fit TRBD1. Trimming removed 5 bases from V and 0 bases from J; junction bases left unmatched: 3. Germline V lookup: CDR1 SEHNR, CDR2 FQNEAQ (reference sequence). This CDR3 is built from 15 residues. DNA of the CDR3: TGTGCCAGCAGCACGGACAGGACGAACACCGGGGAGCTGTTTTTT. Residues: CASSTDRTNTGELFF.

As DNA, the CDR3 is TGTGCCAGCAGCTACGGACATAGGGGTGATGGCTACACCTTC. Translation gives CASSYGHRGDGYTF. The V and J genes are TRBV11-2 and TRBJ1-2; the D gene is possibly TRBD1 (5 bases). Deletions cut 4 bases from V and 6 bases from J, with 15 bases between. CDR1 is SGHAT, CDR2 FQNNGV, per germline. The length of the CDR3 is 14 residues.

This chain connects TRBV7-2 to TRBJ1-4; 9 nucleotides line up with TRBD1. Germline V gives CDR1 SGHTA, CDR2 FQGNSA. With 7 bases clipped from V and 7 bases from J, the junction kept 7 bases outside the gene matches. The CDR3 is made up of 14 amino acids. CDR3 residues: CASTRTGVPEKLFF. The CDR3, as DNA: TGTGCCAGCACCCGGACAGGGGTCCCTGAAAAACTGTTTTTT.

The CDR3 DNA is TGTGCCAGCAGTCCCCTCCCCACATACACCTACAATGAGCAGTTCTTC. This translates into CASSPLPTYTYNEQFF. The V gene is TRBV27, the J gene TRBJ2-1; no clear D gene. Between the trimmed V and J ends, which lost 5 bases and 2 bases, there was a span of 16 bases. In germline, CDR1 is MNHEY, CDR2 SMNVEV (reference sequence). The CDR3 sequence is 16 residues long.

Concerning this clonotype itself: Being one base from a much bigger clone, this may be a read error. The chain couples TRBV6-2 or TRBV6-3 to TRBJ2-5; 9 bases fit TRBD2. CDR1 is MNHEY and CDR2 is SVGEGT in the germline V gene. The CDR3 covers 18 residues. CDR3 residues: CASRYSKEAGGPQETQYF. The CDR3 DNA follows: TGTGCCAGCCGTTACTCGAAGGAGGCGGGGGGGCCTCAAGAGACCCAGTACTTC.

V is TRBV20-1 and J is TRBJ2-3; weak D call: TRBD2 (6 bases). The CDR3 runs to 13 residues. The germline CDR1 and CDR2 sequences are DFQATT and SNEGSKA (reference sequence). V was trimmed by 0 bases and J by 4 bases, leaving 8 bases between them. The DNA of the CDR3 is TGCAGTGCTAGAGATTGGGAGGCAGATACGCAGTATTTT. The encoded protein is CSARDWEADTQYF.

V and J are TRBV2 and TRBJ2-1; 7 bases line up with TRBD2. This CDR3 spans 14 amino acids. Germline V gene lookup returns CDR1 SNHLY and CDR2 FYNNEI. Unmatched junction bases numbered 7, after V lost 6 bases and J lost 5 bases. The CDR3 reads CASRRSGADNEQFF. The CDR3 bases are TGTGCCAGCAGACGCAGCGGGGCAGACAATGAGCAGTTCTTC.

This clonotype appeared a few times. The chain links TRBV6-6 to TRBJ1-5; D is uncertain. This CDR3 has 15 amino acids. From germline, CDR1 is MNHNY and CDR2 SVGAGI (reference sequence). V lost 0 bases and J lost 1, with 7 bases in between. The CDR3 DNA reads as TGTGCCAGCAGTTACTCGATTCCGAGCAATCAGCCCCAGCATTTT. This gives the protein CASSYSIPSNQPQHF.

This clonotype showed up just a few times. V and J are TRBV27 and TRBJ1-5; 8 nucleotides align to TRBD1. The V and J ends lost 6 bases and 0 bases, in that order; junction bases with no gene match: 16. Germline V CDR1 and CDR2: MNHEY, SMNVEV (reference sequence). This CDR3 is built from 19 residues. The CDR3 coding sequence is TGTGCCAGCAGGCTCCATCGGGACAGGTATTCTTATAGCAATCAGCCCCAGCATTTT. This codes for CASRLHRDRYSYSNQPQHF.

This clonotype was seen repeatedly, ten times or more. This rearrangement joins TRBV12-3 or TRBV12-4 to TRBJ2-2, with a possible D match to TRBD1 (5 bases). The ends were cut back, 2 bases at V and 0 bases at J, with 10 bases in the middle. CDR3 size: 16 residues. CDR3 nucleotides: TGTGCCAGCAGTTTACTGGGCAGGGCGAACACCGGGGAGCTGTTTTTT. Residues: CASSLLGRANTGELFF.

The rearrangement joins TRBV7-3 to TRBJ2-3; D not resolved. The germline V gene has CDR1 SGHTA and CDR2 FQGTGA. Between the trimmed V and J ends, which lost 4 bases and 6 bases, there was a span of 14 bases. The CDR3 covers 14 residues. CDR3 residues: CASSSTGWSDTQYF. The DNA of the CDR3 is TGTGCCAGCAGCTCAACCGGATGGAGTGATACGCAGTATTTT.

The chain couples TRBV27 to TRBJ1-1; the D is unclear. The CDR3 is 13 amino acids. Looked up from germline, CDR1 is MNHEY and CDR2 is SMNVEV (reference sequence). The V and J ends lost 10 bases and 10 bases respectively, with 22 bases between them. DNA for the CDR3: TGTGCCAACATACCGCCTAGCGGGTGGGCAGCTTTCTTT. Protein product: CANIPPSGWAAFF.

V and J are TRBV7-8 and TRBJ2-7; D call uncertain. V was cut by 1 base and J by 7 bases, with 11 bases left in between. CDR3 length: 13 amino acids. Germline V gene sequence: CDR1 SGHVS, CDR2 FQNEAQ. The CDR3: CASSLGQTREQYF. CDR3 coding DNA: TGTGCCAGCAGCTTAGGTCAGACTCGTGAGCAGTACTTC.

The chain employs TRBV5-1 and TRBJ2-5, with D possibly being TRBD1 (5 bases). The germline CDR1 and CDR2 sequences are SGHRS and YFSETQ. The CDR3 is 15 residues long. Between the trimmed V and J ends, which lost 1 base and 5 bases, there was a span of 15 bases. The CDR3 DNA reads TGCGCCAGCAGCTTGACGGACAATGCGCGGGAGACCCAGTACTTC. Translated, it gives CASSLTDNARETQYF.

The rearrangement links TRBV2 to TRBJ2-1; D may be TRBD1 or TRBD2 (6 bases each). V lost 10 bases, J lost 7 bases, and 17 bases lay in between. Germline CDR1 reads SNHLY; CDR2 reads FYNNEI. This CDR3 has 13 amino acids. CDR3 amino acids: CATPGGTRNEQFF. CDR3 bases: TGTGCCACCCCCGGAGGGACAAGGAATGAGCAGTTCTTC.

The chain is built from TRBV5-4 and TRBJ1-1; D is perhaps TRBD1 (5 bases). Germline V gives CDR1 SGHNT, CDR2 YYREEE (reference sequence). V was shortened by 6 bases and J by 1 base, with 19 bases between the two germline ends. This CDR3 region has 16 residues. The CDR3 spells CASIPGGAGWNTEAFF. CDR3 DNA sequence: TGTGCCAGCATTCCGGGAGGGGCAGGGTGGAACACTGAAGCTTTCTTT.

The V and J genes are TRBV9 and TRBJ1-1, with TRBD1 as a possible D gene (5 bases). The CDR3 runs 15 residues. V was shortened by 0 bases and J by 1 base, with 10 bases between the two germline ends. Germline V lookup: CDR1 SGDLS, CDR2 YYNGEE. The CDR3 DNA reads TGTGCCAGCAGCGTAGTGGGACCGACGAACACTGAAGCTTTCTTT. Translating gives CASSVVGPTNTEAFF.

This chain uses TRBV12-3 or TRBV12-4 with TRBJ1-2, with 8 bases that match TRBD1. CDR3 size: 17 residues. The trim removed 6 bases at V and 0 bases at J, leaving 12 bases unmatched. CDR3 region: CASSPPVRDRPNYGYTF. For the CDR3, the DNA is TGTGCCAGCAGCCCCCCGGTCCGGGACAGGCCTAACTATGGCTACACCTTC.

This clonotype was detected a few times. The CDR3 loop reads CASIMEGYNQPQHF. CDR3 DNA: TGTGCCAGCATCATGGAGGGCTACAATCAGCCCCAGCATTTT. This sequence joins TRBV12-3 or TRBV12-4 and TRBJ1-5; D remains unclear. V was pared by 7 bases and J by 3 bases, with 13 bases between. The CDR3 sequence is 14 residues long.

The DNA of the CDR3 is TGCAGCGTTGAAGATCTCGGGGGGCCCACAGATACGCAGTATTTT. Translated: CSVEDLGGPTDTQYF. The chain uses TRBV29-1 and TRBJ2-3, with D possibly being TRBD2 (7 bases). V shed 0 bases and J shed 2 bases, with 12 bases lying between them. The CDR3 spans 15 residues. The germline V gene has CDR1 SQVTM and CDR2 ANQGSEA.

In this sample, this clonotype turned up a few times. The chain combines TRBV12-3 or TRBV12-4 with TRBJ2-4; no clear D. Trimming left V 1 base short and J 6 bases short, with 7 bases between. CDR3 length: 13 amino acids. The CDR3 loop reads CASSLGPRNIQYF. CDR3 bases: TGTGCCAGCAGTTTAGGACCACGAAACATTCAGTACTTC.

This clonotype was recorded a few times. This chain joins TRBV28 and TRBJ2-4; a possible D gene is TRBD1 (5 bases). The CDR3 sequence is 13 residues long. Trimming took 6 bases from V and 6 from J, leaving 12 bases between them. Germline values: CDR1 MDHEN, CDR2 SYDVKM. The CDR3 DNA sequence: TGTGCCAGCAGGGTGGGAACAGGAAACATTCAGTACTTC. Protein product: CASRVGTGNIQYF.

Only a few counts were recorded for this clonotype. This rearrangement joins TRBV6-2 or TRBV6-3 to TRBJ1-2; a weak D match, TRBD1 (6 bases). The germline gives CDR1 MNHEY, CDR2 SVGEGT. V shed 5 bases and J shed 7 bases, with 17 bases lying between them. The CDR3 is made up of 14 amino acids. The CDR3 DNA follows: TGTGCCAGCAGTCGGGACACCGCGAGGGGTGGCTACACCTTC. Protein product: CASSRDTARGGYTF.

The rearrangement joins TRBV12-3 or TRBV12-4 to TRBJ1-1; D not resolved. CDR3 length: 17 amino acids. The V gene lost 2 bases and the J gene lost 0 bases, with 16 bases spanning the gap. The CDR3 DNA reads TGTGCCAGCAGTTTATCCTCGCGGTCCGTGGTGAACACTGAAGCTTTCTTT. Its protein is CASSLSSRSVVNTEAFF.

With respect to this clonotype: Just one base apart from a much larger clone, this may be a read error. This chain uses TRBV7-2 with TRBJ2-2; D gene uncertain. Trimming cost V 2 bases and J 1 base, with 8 bases left between them. The germline CDR1 and CDR2 sequences are SGHTA and FQGNSA. The CDR3 has 15 amino acids. The CDR3 nucleotides are TGTGCCAGCAGCTTATCCCACCTGAACACCGGGGAGCTGTTTTTT. Translating it yields CASSLSHLNTGELFF.

This clonotype was observed a handful of times. The chain uses TRBV6-5 and TRBJ2-3; a possible D gene is TRBD1 (7 bases). The CDR3 extends over 14 amino acids. V was shortened by 10 bases and J by 10 bases, with 24 bases between the two germline ends. Per germline, CDR1 MNHEY and CDR2 SVGAGI. The CDR3 loop is CATWKQGGRGPQYF. The CDR3 nucleotides are TGTGCCACCTGGAAGCAGGGGGGCCGAGGTCCGCAGTATTTT.